What follows are 26 T cell receptor beta chains derived from one specimen sequenced in a study of radiotherapy plus CTLA-4 blockade in lung cancer. Measured with immunoSEQ multiplex PCR; TCRdb has only the in-frame clones, and not every one. The sample lists 110,000 or so clones; about 77% were seen once. The material was peripheral blood, obtained from a patient treated with radiotherapy plus ipilimumab. All receptors come from a human donor with non-small cell lung cancer who had a partial response to radiotherapy plus ipilimumab.

CDR3 residues: CASSPNRGNQPQHF. In nucleotides, the CDR3 is TGTGCCAGCTCACCTAACAGGGGCAATCAGCCCCAGCATTTT. V usage is TRBV18 and J usage is TRBJ1-5, with D possibly TRBD1 on 6 matching bases. Between the trimmed V and J ends, which lost 3 bases and 2 bases, there was a span of 8 bases. The CDR3 contains 14 residues. CDR1 and CDR2 from the germline V gene are KGHSH and LQKENI.

The J gene is TRBJ2-6, the V gene TRBV19, with a weak D call TRBD1 (5 bases). CDR1 LNHDA and CDR2 SQIVND come from the germline V gene (reference sequence). This CDR3 is 17 amino acids long. V lost 4 bases and J lost 1, with 14 bases in between. CDR3 sequence: CASSKAGYPSGANVLTF. The CDR3 DNA sequence: TGTGCCAGTAGTAAGGCAGGGTACCCATCTGGGGCCAACGTCCTGACTTTC.

The rearrangement uses TRBV7-3 and TRBJ2-1, with 7 positions matching TRBD2. CDR1 and CDR2 from the germline V gene are SGHTA and FQGTGA. With V trimmed by 4 bases and J by 9 bases, 15 bases remained unmatched. The length of the CDR3 is 16 residues. CDR3: CASSSPVQRGYSEQFF. In nucleotides, the CDR3 is TGTGCCAGCAGCTCCCCTGTACAGCGGGGTTATAGTGAGCAGTTCTTC.

The gene calls are TRBV6-5 and TRBJ1-1, with TRBD1 as a possible D gene (6 bases). CDR3 size: 13 residues. Looked up from germline, CDR1 is MNHEY and CDR2 is SVGAGI. Trimming removed 7 bases at V and 8 bases at J, with 17 bases between. This CDR3 reads CASNRVWTEEAFF. In nucleotides, the CDR3 is TGTGCCAGCAATAGAGTATGGACAGAAGAAGCTTTCTTT.

This chain connects TRBV27 to TRBJ2-7; no firm D call. This CDR3 has 13 amino acids. Trimming stripped 4 bases from V and 3 bases from J, with 10 bases between. Germline values: CDR1 MNHEY, CDR2 SMNVEV (reference sequence). Here the CDR3 reads CASSSRVGYEQYV. In nucleotides, the CDR3 is TGTGCCAGCAGTTCCCGGGTTGGCTACGAGCAGTACGTC.

This chain connects TRBV28 to TRBJ1-2; possible D gene TRBD1, 5 bases. Per germline, CDR1 MDHEN and CDR2 SYDVKM. The CDR3 is 15 amino acids. Trimming pared 3 bases from V and 8 bases from J, leaving 19 bases between. CDR3 coding DNA: TGTGCCAGCAGTTTTGGAGGGCAGGGACGGGCAGGCTACACCTTC. Its translation: CASSFGGQGRAGYTF.

The chain uses TRBV6-6 and TRBJ2-7; maybe TRBD1 (5 bases). This CDR3 is 13 amino acids long. From germline, CDR1 is MNHNY and CDR2 SVGAGI (reference sequence). The V and J ends lost 0 bases and 7 bases respectively, with 10 bases between them. The CDR3 nucleotides are TGTGCCAGCAGTTACTCGACGGACACGGAGCAGTACTTC. Amino acids: CASSYSTDTEQYF.

The chain joins TRBV28 to TRBJ1-2; TRBD1 aligns across 7 bases. The CDR3 length is 13 residues. In germline, CDR1 is MDHEN, CDR2 SYDVKM. V gave up 7 bases and J gave up 7 bases; unmatched junction bases: 9. DNA for the CDR3: TGTGCCAGCAATCCCGGGACAGCCGGTGGCTACACCTTC. Its translation is CASNPGTAGGYTF.

CDR3 in amino acids: CASSRSPNYGYTF. DNA for the CDR3: TGTGCCAGCAGTCGTTCTCCTAACTATGGCTACACCTTC. The chain couples TRBV27 to TRBJ1-2; D remains unclear. Germline V gives CDR1 MNHEY, CDR2 SMNVEV (reference sequence). CDR3 length: 13 amino acids. The ends were cut back, 5 bases at V and 0 bases at J, with 7 bases in the middle.

Remarks on this clone: The junction departs from germline at one end; a sequencing error may be responsible. Other DNA sequences in this sample translate to the same CDR3. V is TRBV5-4 and J is TRBJ1-4; 8 nucleotides line up with TRBD1. This CDR3 has 14 amino acids. Germline V CDR1 and CDR2: SGHNT, YYREEE (reference sequence). The CDR3, as DNA: TGTGCCAGCAGCTTGGGGACAGGGCAAGAAAAGCTGTTTTTT. Amino acid sequence: CASSLGTGQEKLFF.

In DNA, the CDR3 is TGTGCCAGCAGCCTCAGCTACAATGAGCAGTTCTTC. As protein: CASSLSYNEQFF. J is TRBJ2-1 and V is TRBV5-5, with D unclear. V was pared by 4 bases and J by 3 bases, with 5 bases between. Germline V gives CDR1 SGHKS, CDR2 YYEKEE (reference sequence). The CDR3 runs 12 residues. Complete variable domain (other parts from reference TRBV5-5 and TRBJ2-1): DAGVTQSPTHLIKTRGQQVTLRCSPISGHKSVSWYQQVLGQGPQFIFQYYEKEERGRGNFPDRFSARQFPNYSSELNVNALLLGDSALYLCASSLSYNEQFFGPGTRLTVL.

The table lists this clone with a count of one. The rearrangement uses TRBV7-9 and TRBJ2-5; D not certain. Germline V gives CDR1 SEHNR, CDR2 FQNEAQ (reference sequence). This CDR3 is built from 15 residues. V dropped 1 base and J dropped 1 base, with 10 bases sitting between them. CDR3: CASSLGHLLQETQYF. CDR3 nucleotide sequence: TGTGCCAGCAGCTTAGGTCACTTACTCCAAGAGACCCAGTACTTC.

The rearrangement links TRBV5-1 to TRBJ2-5; 9 bases line up with TRBD1. V lost 5 bases, J lost 3 bases, and 5 bases stayed unmatched. This CDR3 is 14 amino acids long. Per germline, CDR1 SGHRS and CDR2 YFSETQ. The CDR3, as DNA: TGCGCCAGCAGGTATAGGGACAGGGAAGAGACCCAGTACTTC. Protein: CASRYRDREETQYF.

This sequence joins TRBV10-1 and TRBJ1-1; the match to TRBD1 covers 7 bases. V was pared by 6 bases and J by 1 base, with 5 bases of the junction left unmatched. This CDR3 has 14 residues. Germline V gene lookup returns CDR1 WNHNN and CDR2 SYGVQD (reference sequence). In DNA, the CDR3 is TGCGCCAGCAGGGGTGGACAGGAGAACACTGAAGCTTTCTTT. Encoded protein: CASRGGQENTEAFF.

The chain carries TRBV7-2 and TRBJ2-7; TRBD2 matches at 9 bases. J was trimmed by 12 bases and V by 5 bases; bases with no gene match: 5. In germline, CDR1 is SGHTA, CDR2 FQGNSA. This CDR3 is built from 11 residues. The CDR3 is CASSAGLASYF. CDR3 bases: TGTGCCAGCAGCGCCGGACTAGCGTCGTACTTC.

The chain has TRBV5-3 and TRBJ2-7, with D perhaps TRBD1 (5 bases). TRBV5-3 is placed among ORFs of uncertain function. Trimming removed 5 bases from V and 0 bases from J, with 18 bases in between. CDR3 length: 16 amino acids. In DNA form, the CDR3 reads TGTGCCAGAAGAGGGGTGCGCCCCCGGAACTCCTACGAGCAGTACTTC. This encodes CARRGVRPRNSYEQYF.

The J gene is TRBJ1-2, the V gene TRBV5-6, with D unresolved. With 4 bases removed from V and 4 bases from J, the gap between germline ends came to 8 bases. Germline CDR1 SGHDT, CDR2 YYEEEE. The CDR3 loop spans 12 amino acids. Here the CDR3 reads CASSGGPYGYTF. CDR3 nucleotide sequence: TGTGCCAGCAGCGGCGGGCCCTATGGCTACACCTTC.

This rearrangement joins TRBV5-8 to TRBJ2-3; unclear D gene. The CDR3 spans 12 residues. Between the trimmed V and J ends, which lost 2 bases and 3 bases, there was a span of 4 bases. Germline assignment: CDR1 SGHTS and CDR2 YDEGEE. The CDR3 coding sequence is TGTGCCAGCAGCTTACGGACAGATACGCAGTATTTT. Translated: CASSLRTDTQYF.

The chain uses TRBV6-5 and TRBJ1-2, with TRBD1 identical over 10 bases. The CDR3 is made up of 15 amino acids. CDR1 MNHEY and CDR2 SVGAGI come from the germline V gene. Trimming took 6 bases from V and 1 from J; bases not matched to a gene: 5. The CDR3 spells CASRPGQGFNYGYTF. CDR3 DNA: TGTGCCAGCAGACCGGGACAGGGGTTTAACTATGGCTACACCTTC.

The rearrangement links TRBV7-9 to TRBJ1-6; TRBD1 matches 7 bases. The CDR3 has 19 amino acids. V shed 4 bases, J shed 8 bases, and the junction held 20 bases outside the gene matches. CDR1 and CDR2 from the germline V gene are SEHNR and FQNEAQ (reference sequence). The CDR3 DNA reads as TGTGCCAGCAGCTCGGGACAGACTATCCGGGGCATAAGGGATTCACCCCTCCACTTT. It codes for CASSSGQTIRGIRDSPLHF.

The V call is TRBV25-1, the J call TRBJ2-5; tentative D call: TRBD1 (5 bases). From germline, CDR1 is MGHDK and CDR2 SYGVNS. With 4 bases removed from V and 4 bases from J, the gap between germline ends came to 22 bases. There are 17 residues in the CDR3. CDR3 residues: CASSAPQLTLRGETQYF. In DNA, the CDR3 is TGTGCCAGCAGTGCCCCTCAACTGACTCTTAGGGGAGAGACCCAGTACTTC.

V gene TRBV6-5 combines with J gene TRBJ1-5; no reliable D call. CDR3 length: 14 residues. Trimming pared 4 bases from V and 5 bases from J, leaving 12 bases between. Looked up from germline, CDR1 is MNHEY and CDR2 is SVGAGI. CDR3 in DNA: TGTGCCAGCAGTTCCAACCGGGGAGATCAGCCCCAGCATTTT. Amino acid sequence: CASSSNRGDQPQHF.

The genes are TRBV5-1 and TRBJ2-6, with 10 nucleotides matching TRBD1. In germline, CDR1 is SGHRS, CDR2 YFSETQ. This CDR3 contains 17 residues. V shed 3 bases and J 1 base; nucleotides not matched to a gene: 4. As DNA, the CDR3 is TGCGCCAGCAGCTCAAGGGGACAGGGGTCTGGGGCCAACGTCCTGACTTTC. The encoded protein is CASSSRGQGSGANVLTF.

The chain joins TRBV11-2 to TRBJ2-1; 7 bases align to TRBD2. V gave up 0 bases and J gave up 5 bases; unmatched junction bases: 10. This CDR3 spans 17 amino acids. Looked up from germline, CDR1 is SGHAT and CDR2 is FQNNGV. This CDR3 is CASSLDLWSSGHNEQFF. DNA for the CDR3: TGTGCCAGCAGCTTAGATCTGTGGTCTAGCGGCCACAATGAGCAGTTCTTC.

The chain has TRBV6-5 and TRBJ1-1; 7 nucleotides line up with TRBD1. The trim removed 5 bases at V and 5 bases at J, leaving 8 bases unmatched. Germline-derived CDR1 and CDR2 are MNHEY and SVGAGI. CDR3 length equals 14 residues. The CDR3 nucleotides read TGTGCCAGCAGTGACAGGCCAGGGGGAACTGAAGCTTTCTTT. Residues: CASSDRPGGTEAFF.

The V and J genes are TRBV6-1 and TRBJ2-4; D may be TRBD2 (6 bases). The germline V and J ends were trimmed by 5 bases and 6 bases, with 14 bases remaining between them. Germline assignment: CDR1 MNHNS and CDR2 SASEGT. The CDR3 extends over 14 amino acids. As DNA, the CDR3 is TGTGCCAGCAGTAGCGGGTCCTTAGGAAACATTCAGTACTTC. Amino acids: CASSSGSLGNIQYF.